A selection of T cell receptor beta chains follows, all from one sample in a study of cytomegalovirus exposure and HLA in healthy donors. Data came from immunoSEQ multiplex PCR; TCRdb stores just in-frame clones and leaves some out. The sample records roughly 100,000 clones, 70% to 75% being singletons. Sequencing was carried out using PBMCs. The receptors here all came from a female donor in good health and CMV-seronegative. CDR3s include the opening cysteine and the closing phenylalanine or tryptophan. Fields, in order: V gene, clone size, D gene, J gene, CDR3 protein, CDR3 DNA. D genes are given only for firm matches. Not all rows give a size; the values are once, few, many and, for expanded clones, a class.

TRBV7-9	.	.	TRBJ2-1	CASSQADNEQFF	TGTGCCAGCAGCCAAGCCGACAATGAGCAGTTCTTC
TRBV27	.	TRBD2	TRBJ2-1	CASSQRETSYNEQFF	TGTGCCAGCAGTCAGCGGGAAACCTCCTACAATGAGCAGTTCTTC
TRBV6-6	.	.	TRBJ2-7	CASSRDSPLEQYF	TGTGCCAGCAGCCGGGACTCCCCCTTAGAGCAGTACTTC
TRBV4-1	.	.	TRBJ2-1	CASSQVGRGSYNEQFF	TGCGCCAGCAGCCAAGTGGGTCGCGGCTCCTACAATGAGCAGTTCTTC
TRBV27	.	TRBD2	TRBJ2-3	CASSLSPTLLGGRETTDTQYF	TGTGCCAGCAGTTTATCGCCTACACTCCTGGGCGGGAGGGAGACGACAGATACGCAGTATTTT
TRBV10-3	.	.	TRBJ1-4	CAISEADATNEKLFF	TGTGCCATCAGTGAGGCGGATGCAACTAATGAAAAACTGTTTTTT
TRBV4-3	.	.	TRBJ2-7	CASSQDFGATHEQYF	TGCGCCAGCAGCCAAGATTTTGGGGCGACTCACGAGCAGTACTTC
TRBV2	.	.	TRBJ2-2	CASTDRRHTGELFF	TGTGCCAGCACCGACAGGAGACACACCGGGGAGCTGTTTTTT
TRBV29-1	.	.	TRBJ1-3	CSVATGGNTIYF	TGCAGCGTCGCAACAGGTGGAAACACCATATATTTT
TRBV7-6	.	TRBD1	TRBJ2-5	CASSAHGRGKETQYF	TGTGCCAGCAGCGCCCACGGCAGGGGGAAGGAGACCCAGTACTTC
TRBV29-1	.	.	TRBJ2-5	CSVEDLLARGTQYF	TGCAGCGTTGAAGATTTACTAGCTCGGGGGACCCAGTACTTC
TRBV4-3	.	.	TRBJ2-4	CASSAGLANIQYF	TGCGCCAGCAGCGCGGGACTCGCAAACATTCAGTACTTC
TRBV30	.	.	TRBJ2-7	CAWRGGEQYF	TGTGCCTGGAGGGGAGGAGAGCAGTACTTC
TRBV30	.	.	TRBJ1-5	CAWSFRTPYSNQPQHF	TGTGCCTGGAGTTTCAGGACACCTTATAGCAATCAGCCCCAGCATTTT
TRBV7-9	.	TRBD1	TRBJ2-7	CASSSQGYEQYF	TGTGCCAGCAGCTCACAGGGGTACGAGCAGTACTTC
TRBV7-9	.	.	TRBJ1-2	CASSFPGESGYTF	TGTGCCAGCAGCTTCCCCGGGGAGAGTGGCTACACCTTC
TRBV5-5	few	.	TRBJ2-7	CASSLGRVTYEQYF	TGTGCCAGCAGCTTGGGCAGGGTCACCTACGAGCAGTACTTC
TRBV5-4	.	TRBD2	TRBJ2-1	CASSIGLAGRNEQFF	TGTGCCAGCAGTATCGGACTAGCGGGTAGGAATGAGCAGTTCTTC